This T cell receptor (beta chain) emerged from a study of human T cells and chemical hapten exposure. Whole-study context: Skin on the upper inner arm, roughly 2 cm by roughly 2 cm in size, was sensitized with 2% DPC. Across the whole study, which lasted 20 to 30 weeks, patients were given diphenylcyclopropenone on the scalp once a week.

TCRdb ran MiXCR on the RACE reads and lists one entry per CDR3 protein. The data hold 190,000 or so distinct CDR3 sequences, with around a quarter observed a single time. The germline V gene has CDR1 SNHLY and CDR2 FYNNEI. The CDR3 consists of 13 residues. V was trimmed by 8 bases and J by 3 bases, leaving 13 bases between them. This clonotype was seen only a few times. The time point was: patch test 3, about 24 weeks after DPC sensitization. Treatment meaning: therapeutic diphenylcyclopropenone sensitization with weekly scalp DPC. This rearrangement joins TRBV2 to TRBJ1-1; D gene ambiguous. This TCR was recovered from a middle-aged woman with alopecia areata. Some clones in this sample may be carry-over from other donors' samples. The sequenced sample was whole blood, obtained in connection with sensitization to the hapten diphenylcyclopropenone (DPC). Written as DNA, the CDR3 is TGTGCCAGCGGCTACGGAGGCTACACTGAAGCTTTCTTT. Translation: CASGYGGYTEAFF.